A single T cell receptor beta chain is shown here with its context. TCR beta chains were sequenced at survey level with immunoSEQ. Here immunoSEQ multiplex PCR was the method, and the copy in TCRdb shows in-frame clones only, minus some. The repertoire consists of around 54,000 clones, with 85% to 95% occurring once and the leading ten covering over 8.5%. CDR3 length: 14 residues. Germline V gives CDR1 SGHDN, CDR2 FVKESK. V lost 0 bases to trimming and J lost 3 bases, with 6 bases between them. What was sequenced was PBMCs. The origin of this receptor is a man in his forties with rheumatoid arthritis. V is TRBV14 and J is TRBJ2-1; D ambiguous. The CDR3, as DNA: TGTGCCAGCAGCCAAGAAGACGACTACAATGAGCAGTTCTTC. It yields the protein CASSQEDDYNEQFF.